This T cell receptor (beta chain) was recorded in a study of cytomegalovirus exposure and HLA in healthy donors. PCR was performed using 60 Vbeta and 13 Jbeta primers. TCRdb keeps only in-frame clones here, not all; method: immunoSEQ multiplex PCR. Of approximately 75,000 clones detected, roughly 82% appear once; the ten largest clones hold 18%. Overall study results and limits: No immune exposure information besides CMV serostatus was available.

The germline CDR1 and CDR2 sequences are ENHRY and SYGVKD. The V and J ends lost 10 bases and 2 bases, in that order; junction bases with no gene match: 4. The length of the CDR3 is 12 residues. Unrecorded immune exposures were likely, despite nominal health at sampling. Points on this clone: Its antigen is undetermined.

V and J are TRBV10-3 and TRBJ2-7, with TRBD1 identical over 8 bases. The clonotype originates from a man between 65 and 80 years old in good health and CMV-seropositive. Sequencing was carried out using PBMCs. Here the CDR3 DNA reads TGTGCCACTCGGGACAGGCCCTACGAGCAGTACTTC. Residues: CATRDRPYEQYF.